This is a list of T cell receptor beta chains from one sample in a study of control samples from healthy donors and cancer patients. Sequencing was performed with immunoSEQ multiplex PCR; in TCRdb, only in-frame clones are kept and a portion is missing. This sample's table reports about 190,000 clones. Sequencing was performed on blood. The source of these receptors is a woman aged 25 to 45 in good health. Each CDR3 is given with its conserved first and last residue. Each record gives: V gene, J gene, D gene, CDR3 length, CDR3 protein, CDR3 DNA. D genes are given only for firm matches.

TRBV11-2	TRBJ1-2	-	13	CASSLGGGDGYTF	TGTGCCAGCAGCTTAGGGGGAGGAGATGGCTACACCTTC
TRBV20-1	TRBJ1-4	TRBD1	16	CSASYGTGAANEKLFF	TGCAGTGCTAGTTATGGGACAGGGGCGGCTAATGAAAAACTGTTTTTT
TRBV29-1	TRBJ1-2	-	12	CSVEGSSGGYTF	TGCAGCGTTGAAGGGAGTTCGGGTGGCTACACCTTC
TRBV24-1	TRBJ2-7	-	14	CATSDEEQGYEQYF	TGTGCCACCAGTGATGAGGAACAGGGCTACGAGCAGTACTTC
TRBV18	TRBJ2-7	-	18	CASSPRRIPRGGEYEQYF	TGTGCCAGCTCACCACGCAGGATACCGAGGGGGGGGGAATACGAGCAGTACTTC
TRBV19	TRBJ1-6	-	16	CASSMSGTSYNSPLHF	TGTGCCAGTAGTATGTCGGGGACCTCCTATAATTCACCCCTCCACTTT
TRBV12-3/TRBV12-4	TRBJ1-2	TRBD1	13	CASSTGTAYGYTF	TGTGCCAGCAGCACCGGGACAGCCTATGGCTACACCTTC
TRBV11-3	TRBJ1-1	-	13	CASSLDRWNEAFF	TGTGCCAGCAGCTTAGATCGCTGGAACGAAGCTTTCTTT
TRBV7-8	TRBJ1-3	TRBD1	12	CASSPDRGTIYF	TGTGCCAGCAGCCCCGACAGGGGCACCATATATTTT
TRBV18	TRBJ1-1	-	15	CASSPPSGQNTEAFF	TGTGCCAGCTCACCACCGTCAGGCCAGAACACTGAAGCTTTCTTT